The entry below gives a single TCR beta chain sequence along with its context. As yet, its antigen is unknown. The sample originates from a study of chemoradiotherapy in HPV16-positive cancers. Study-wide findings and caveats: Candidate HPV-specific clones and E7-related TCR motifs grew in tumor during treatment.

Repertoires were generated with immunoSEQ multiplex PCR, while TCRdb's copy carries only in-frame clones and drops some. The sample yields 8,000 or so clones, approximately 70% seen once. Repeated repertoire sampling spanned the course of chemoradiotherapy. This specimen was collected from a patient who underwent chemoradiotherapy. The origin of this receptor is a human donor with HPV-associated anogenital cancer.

The CDR3 region is CASSPGVGGRYGYTF. DNA of the CDR3: TGTGCCAGCTCGCCGGGCGTAGGAGGACGCTATGGCTACACCTTC. This chain links TRBV18 with TRBJ1-2; no definite D call. Germline V gene data show CDR1 as KGHSH and CDR2 as LQKENI. Deletions cut 6 bases from V and 4 bases from J, with 18 bases between. This CDR3 is 15 amino acids long.